This T cell receptor beta chain was observed in a study of technical replicates of blood from several donors. Some clones are missing from TCRdb's copy, which holds only in-frame ones; the method was immunoSEQ multiplex PCR. The sample carries around 72,000 clones, approximately 98% recorded once. CDR3 length equals 16 residues. The germline V gene encodes CDR1 SGHVS and CDR2 FQNEAQ. Trimming left V 5 bases short and J 8 bases short, with 24 bases between. This TCR was recovered from a human donor in good health. The V and J genes are TRBV7-8 and TRBJ1-2; D possibly corresponds to TRBD1 (5 bases). Sequenced: T cells isolated from PBMCs. In nucleotides, the CDR3 is TGTGCCAGCAGCCCGGGGACTAGCGGCCGTAAGGGGGGCTACACCTTC. Translating gives CASSPGTSGRKGGYTF.